This T cell receptor (beta chain) was profiled in a study of shared clonotypes between healthy human individuals. Genomic DNA from unsorted samples was obtained from 83 million or so PBMCs (per sample). Clones were sequenced by immunoSEQ multiplex PCR, and TCRdb holds only the in-frame ones, with some missing. Here the sample spans 450,000 or so clones, 70% to 80% being singletons. V was clipped by 2 bases and J by 6 bases, with 9 bases between them. The CDR3 consists of 13 residues. The germline V gene encodes CDR1 MNHNY and CDR2 SVGAGI (reference sequence). V is TRBV6-6 and J is TRBJ2-3; TRBD2 might be the D (6 bases). The sample taken for sequencing was PBMCs. The clonotype was recovered from a woman aged 40 to 49 in good health. Some clones in this sample may be carry-over from other donors' samples. CDR3 sequence (DNA): TGTGCCAGCAGTTACGGAGGGGTGGATACGCAGTATTTT. Residues: CASSYGGVDTQYF.